This TCR beta chain was recovered during a study of identical twins. Study-level results: Within monozygotic twins, out-of-frame TCR alpha sharing was underestimated by the models.

V lost 6 bases to trimming and J lost 0 bases, with 12 bases between them. This CDR3 region has 15 residues. Germline V CDR1 and CDR2: MNHNY, SVGAGI (reference sequence). TCRdb passed the 5' RACE reads through MiXCR, listing each CDR3 protein once. The sample lists 1.5 million to 2 million distinct CDR3 sequences; less than 35% were seen once. Comments on this clonotype: Its target is unknown.

The sample comprised cord blood. The clonotype originates from a newborn girl in good health. The V call is TRBV6-6, the J call TRBJ1-5, with D maybe TRBD1 (6 bases). The CDR3 spells CASRPRQASNQPQHF. The CDR3 nucleotides read TGTGCCAGCAGACCCAGACAGGCTAGCAATCAGCCCCAGCATTTT.